Listed below are T cell receptor beta chains from one sample, sequenced in a study of OX40 agonist ivuxolimab in advanced cancers. Method: immunoSEQ multiplex PCR; TCRdb's copy keeps in-frame clones and lacks some. The sample contains around 39,000 clones, about 87% of which appear only once. The sample here was CD4+ or CD8+ T cells sorted from blood, taken in a trial of the OX40 agonist ivuxolimab. The receptors shown here come from an adult with an advanced solid tumor such as melanoma, head and neck, liver or kidney cancer. Both conserved end residues are part of each CDR3. A D gene is named only where the DNA matches it firmly. Some rows have no size entry. The others give once, few or many, or a class for an expanded clone.

V gene: TRBV10-3; D gene: TRBD1; CDR3 length: 12; clone size: -; J gene: TRBJ2-7; CDR3 protein: CATTGTGNEQYF; CDR3 DNA: TGTGCCACGACCGGGACAGGGAACGAGCAGTACTTC
V gene: TRBV2; D gene: -; CDR3 length: 14; clone size: -; J gene: TRBJ2-3; CDR3 protein: CASRRTGRGDTQYF; CDR3 DNA: TGTGCCAGCAGGCGGACGGGAAGGGGAGATACGCAGTATTTT
V gene: TRBV5-6; D gene: TRBD2; CDR3 length: 19; clone size: -; J gene: TRBJ2-5; CDR3 protein: CASSLYTGLAGISQETQYF; CDR3 DNA: TGTGCCAGCAGCTTGTATACTGGTCTAGCGGGAATATCACAAGAGACCCAGTACTTC
V gene: TRBV6-6; D gene: -; CDR3 length: 16; clone size: -; J gene: TRBJ2-3; CDR3 protein: CASSYSRGVGTDTQYF; CDR3 DNA: TGTGCCAGCAGTTACTCACGGGGTGTGGGCACAGATACGCAGTATTTT
V gene: TRBV20-1; D gene: -; CDR3 length: 10; clone size: -; J gene: TRBJ2-1; CDR3 protein: CSATDNEQFF; CDR3 DNA: TGCAGTGCTACCGACAATGAGCAGTTCTTC
V gene: TRBV5-6; D gene: TRBD1; CDR3 length: 15; clone size: -; J gene: TRBJ2-1; CDR3 protein: CASSFFPGQGGEQFF; CDR3 DNA: TGTGCCAGCAGCTTCTTCCCGGGACAGGGAGGGGAGCAGTTCTTC
V gene: TRBV2; D gene: TRBD1; CDR3 length: 18; clone size: -; J gene: TRBJ2-7; CDR3 protein: CASSRRQGAVTPSWEKYF; CDR3 DNA: TGTGCCAGCAGCAGGAGACAGGGGGCTGTGACACCTTCCTGGGAAAAGTACTTC
V gene: TRBV19; D gene: TRBD2; CDR3 length: 15; clone size: few; J gene: TRBJ2-1; CDR3 protein: CASSIGTSGRAEQFF; CDR3 DNA: TGTGCCAGTAGTATAGGGACTAGCGGGAGGGCTGAGCAGTTCTTC
V gene: TRBV19; D gene: TRBD1; CDR3 length: 13; clone size: -; J gene: TRBJ1-1; CDR3 protein: CASSSGQDLRAFF; CDR3 DNA: TGTGCCAGTAGCTCGGGACAGGACCTGAGAGCTTTCTTT
V gene: TRBV28; D gene: TRBD1; CDR3 length: 13; clone size: -; J gene: TRBJ2-7; CDR3 protein: CASSSDRVYEQYF; CDR3 DNA: TGTGCCAGCAGTTCCGACAGGGTATACGAGCAGTACTTC
V gene: TRBV9; D gene: -; CDR3 length: 15; clone size: -; J gene: TRBJ2-7; CDR3 protein: CASSVSGGKDYEQYF; CDR3 DNA: TGTGCCAGCAGCGTATCTGGCGGGAAGGATTACGAGCAGTACTTC
V gene: TRBV6-5; D gene: -; CDR3 length: 15; clone size: -; J gene: TRBJ1-2; CDR3 protein: CASSFEGGSVYGYTF; CDR3 DNA: TGTGCCAGCAGTTTTGAGGGGGGGTCGGTCTATGGCTACACCTTC
V gene: TRBV5-6; D gene: -; CDR3 length: 12; clone size: -; J gene: TRBJ2-7; CDR3 protein: CASSHYSYEQYF; CDR3 DNA: TGTGCCAGCAGCCACTATTCGTACGAGCAGTACTTC
V gene: TRBV19; D gene: TRBD1; CDR3 length: 15; clone size: -; J gene: TRBJ2-7; CDR3 protein: CASSLPGTGANEQYF; CDR3 DNA: TGTGCCAGTAGTCTGCCCGGGACAGGGGCTAACGAGCAGTACTTC
V gene: TRBV2; D gene: TRBD1; CDR3 length: 14; clone size: -; J gene: TRBJ2-2; CDR3 protein: CASSAGQPTGELFF; CDR3 DNA: TGTGCCAGCAGTGCGGGACAGCCCACCGGGGAGCTGTTTTTT
V gene: TRBV18; D gene: -; CDR3 length: 17; clone size: -; J gene: TRBJ2-2; CDR3 protein: CASSPLQPGPYTGELFF; CDR3 DNA: TGTGCCAGCTCACCACTCCAGCCAGGTCCTTACACCGGGGAGCTGTTTTTT
V gene: TRBV5-6; D gene: -; CDR3 length: 15; clone size: -; J gene: TRBJ1-1; CDR3 protein: CASSLWFGGNTEAFF; CDR3 DNA: TGTGCCAGCAGCTTGTGGTTTGGGGGGAACACTGAAGCTTTCTTT
V gene: TRBV11-1; D gene: TRBD2; CDR3 length: 15; clone size: -; J gene: TRBJ2-7; CDR3 protein: CASSHIAGRGYEQYF; CDR3 DNA: TGTGCCAGCAGCCACATAGCGGGTCGGGGCTACGAGCAGTACTTC
V gene: TRBV10-2; D gene: -; CDR3 length: 13; clone size: few; J gene: TRBJ1-2; CDR3 protein: CASRNPESYGYTF; CDR3 DNA: TGCGCCAGCAGAAACCCGGAGAGCTATGGCTACACCTTC
V gene: TRBV21-1; D gene: -; CDR3 length: 13; clone size: once; J gene: TRBJ2-2; CDR3 protein: CATPRGGRGELFF; CDR3 DNA: TGTGCCACCCCACGGGGTGGGAGGGGGGAGCTGTTTTTT
V gene: TRBV7-3; D gene: TRBD1; CDR3 length: 14; clone size: -; J gene: TRBJ1-6; CDR3 protein: CASSLRGQASPLHF; CDR3 DNA: TGTGCCAGCAGCCTTCGGGGACAGGCGTCACCCCTCCACTTT
V gene: TRBV27; D gene: -; CDR3 length: 16; clone size: once; J gene: TRBJ1-5; CDR3 protein: CASSLVGVSGNQPQHF; CDR3 DNA: TGTGCCAGCAGTTTAGTCGGAGTGAGTGGCAATCAGCCCCAGCATTTT
V gene: TRBV19; D gene: -; CDR3 length: 14; clone size: -; J gene: TRBJ1-5; CDR3 protein: CASSTGDNNQPQHF; CDR3 DNA: TGTGCCAGTAGTACCGGGGATAACAATCAGCCCCAGCATTTT
V gene: TRBV28; D gene: -; CDR3 length: 14; clone size: -; J gene: TRBJ2-2; CDR3 protein: CASRTMRRTGELFF; CDR3 DNA: TGTGCCAGCAGAACGATGAGACGCACCGGGGAGCTGTTTTTT
V gene: TRBV9; D gene: -; CDR3 length: 12; clone size: -; J gene: TRBJ1-2; CDR3 protein: CASSVGGYGYTF; CDR3 DNA: TGTGCCAGCAGCGTAGGTGGCTATGGCTACACCTTC
V gene: TRBV6-1; D gene: -; CDR3 length: 14; clone size: -; J gene: TRBJ1-4; CDR3 protein: CASTIHLTNEKLFF; CDR3 DNA: TGTGCCAGCACCATACATCTAACTAATGAAAAACTGTTTTTT
V gene: TRBV10-3; D gene: -; CDR3 length: 15; clone size: -; J gene: TRBJ2-7; CDR3 protein: CAISESGGPTYEQYF; CDR3 DNA: TGTGCCATCAGTGAATCGGGGGGCCCGACCTACGAGCAGTACTTC
V gene: TRBV30; D gene: -; CDR3 length: 13; clone size: once; J gene: TRBJ1-5; CDR3 protein: CAWSGGGNQPQHF; CDR3 DNA: TGTGCCTGGAGTGGGGGGGGCAATCAGCCCCAGCATTTT
V gene: TRBV2; D gene: -; CDR3 length: 14; clone size: -; J gene: TRBJ2-7; CDR3 protein: CASADSGIRVEQYF; CDR3 DNA: TGTGCCAGCGCCGACTCCGGGATCCGAGTTGAGCAGTACTTC
V gene: TRBV28; D gene: TRBD2; CDR3 length: 18; clone size: few; J gene: TRBJ2-7; CDR3 protein: CASSQTGLAGVISYEQYF; CDR3 DNA: TGTGCCAGCAGCCAAACGGGACTAGCGGGAGTTATATCCTACGAGCAGTACTTC
V gene: TRBV19; D gene: TRBD1; CDR3 length: 16; clone size: -; J gene: TRBJ2-1; CDR3 protein: CASSTLDRDSYNEQFF; CDR3 DNA: TGTGCCAGTAGTACCCTAGACAGGGACTCCTACAATGAGCAGTTCTTC
V gene: TRBV6-5; D gene: -; CDR3 length: 14; clone size: -; J gene: TRBJ1-5; CDR3 protein: CASSYLGQAQPQHF; CDR3 DNA: TGTGCCAGCAGTTACCTGGGACAAGCTCAGCCCCAGCATTTT
V gene: TRBV5-5; D gene: TRBD1; CDR3 length: 15; clone size: -; J gene: TRBJ2-2; CDR3 protein: CASSQGQGNTGELFF; CDR3 DNA: TGTGCCAGCAGCCAAGGACAGGGTAACACCGGGGAGCTGTTTTTT
V gene: TRBV6-5; D gene: -; CDR3 length: 12; clone size: -; J gene: TRBJ2-7; CDR3 protein: CASSGVAYEQYF; CDR3 DNA: TGTGCCAGCAGTGGAGTGGCCTACGAGCAGTACTTC
V gene: TRBV7-9; D gene: TRBD2; CDR3 length: 14; clone size: -; J gene: TRBJ2-1; CDR3 protein: CASSLERGYNEQFF; CDR3 DNA: TGTGCCAGCAGCTTAGAGCGGGGATACAATGAGCAGTTCTTC
V gene: TRBV5-5; D gene: -; CDR3 length: 13; clone size: -; J gene: TRBJ1-2; CDR3 protein: CASSPRQVAGYTF; CDR3 DNA: TGTGCCAGCAGCCCCAGACAGGTCGCTGGCTACACCTTC
V gene: TRBV28; D gene: -; CDR3 length: 15; clone size: few; J gene: TRBJ2-6; CDR3 protein: CASTLPGPGANVLTF; CDR3 DNA: TGTGCCAGCACCTTACCCGGTCCGGGGGCCAACGTCCTGACTTTC
V gene: TRBV21-1; D gene: -; CDR3 length: 12; clone size: medium-sized; J gene: TRBJ2-7; CDR3 protein: CASSTRGGEQYF; CDR3 DNA: TGTGCCAGCAGCACCAGGGGCGGCGAGCAGTACTTC
V gene: TRBV6-1; D gene: TRBD1; CDR3 length: 14; clone size: once; J gene: TRBJ1-2; CDR3 protein: CASTIDRAYYGYTF; CDR3 DNA: TGTGCCAGCACCATAGACAGGGCATACTATGGCTACACCTTC
V gene: TRBV5-4; D gene: TRBD1; CDR3 length: 14; clone size: -; J gene: TRBJ2-1; CDR3 protein: CASSTRQGYNEQFF; CDR3 DNA: TGTGCCAGCAGCACTCGACAGGGCTACAATGAGCAGTTCTTC
V gene: TRBV5-1; D gene: TRBD1; CDR3 length: 15; clone size: -; J gene: TRBJ1-6; CDR3 protein: CASRTRTGDNSPLHF; CDR3 DNA: TGCGCCAGCAGAACGCGGACAGGGGATAATTCACCCCTCCACTTT
V gene: TRBV18; D gene: -; CDR3 length: 15; clone size: -; J gene: TRBJ1-1; CDR3 protein: CASSPNLRGNTEAFF; CDR3 DNA: TGTGCCAGCTCACCAAATCTTCGCGGGAACACTGAAGCTTTCTTT
V gene: TRBV6-6; D gene: -; CDR3 length: 15; clone size: -; J gene: TRBJ1-2; CDR3 protein: CASSDRHSGYYGYTF; CDR3 DNA: TGTGCCAGCAGTGACCGACACTCCGGCTACTATGGCTACACCTTC